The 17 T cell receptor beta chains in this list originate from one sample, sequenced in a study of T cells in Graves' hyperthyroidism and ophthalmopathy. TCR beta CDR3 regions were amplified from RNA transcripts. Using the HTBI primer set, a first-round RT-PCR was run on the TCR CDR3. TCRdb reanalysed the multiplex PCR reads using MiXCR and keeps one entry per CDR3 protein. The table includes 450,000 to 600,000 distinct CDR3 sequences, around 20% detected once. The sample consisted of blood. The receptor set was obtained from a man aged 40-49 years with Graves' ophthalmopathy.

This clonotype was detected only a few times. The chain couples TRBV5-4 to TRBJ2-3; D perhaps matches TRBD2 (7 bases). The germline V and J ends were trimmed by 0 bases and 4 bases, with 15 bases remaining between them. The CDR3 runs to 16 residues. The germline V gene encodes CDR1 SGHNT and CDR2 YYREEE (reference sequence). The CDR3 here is CASSLAGGRRADTQYF. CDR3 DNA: TGTGCCAGCAGCTTGGCGGGGGGCCGGAGAGCAGATACGCAGTATTTT.

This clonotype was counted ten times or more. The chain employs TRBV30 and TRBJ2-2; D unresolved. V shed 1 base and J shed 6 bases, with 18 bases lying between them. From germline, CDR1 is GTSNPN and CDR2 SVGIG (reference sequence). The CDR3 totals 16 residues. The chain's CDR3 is CAWSALSGVNAGELFF. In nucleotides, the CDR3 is TGTGCCTGGAGTGCCCTATCTGGGGTCAACGCCGGGGAGCTGTTTTTT. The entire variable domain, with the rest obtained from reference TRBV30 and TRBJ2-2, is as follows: SQTIHQWPATLVQPVGSPLSLECTVEGTSNPNLYWYRQAAGRGLQLLFYSVGIGQISSEVPQNLSASRPQDRQFILSSKKLLLSDSGFYLCAWSALSGVNAGELFFGEGSRLTVL.

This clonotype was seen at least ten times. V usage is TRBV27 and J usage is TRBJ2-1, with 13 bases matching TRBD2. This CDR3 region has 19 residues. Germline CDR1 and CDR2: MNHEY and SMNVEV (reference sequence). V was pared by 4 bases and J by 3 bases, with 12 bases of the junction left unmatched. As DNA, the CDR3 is TGTGCCAGCAGTTCCAAGACTAGCGGGAGGATGTATATCTACAATGAGCAGTTCTTC. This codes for CASSSKTSGRMYIYNEQFF.

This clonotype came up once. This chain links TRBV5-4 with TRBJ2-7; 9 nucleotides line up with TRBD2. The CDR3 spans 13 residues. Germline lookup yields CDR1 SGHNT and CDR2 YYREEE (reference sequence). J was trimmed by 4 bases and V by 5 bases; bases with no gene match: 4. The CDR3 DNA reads TGTGCCAGCAGTAAGACTAGCGGATACGAGCAGTACTTC. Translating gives CASSKTSGYEQYF.

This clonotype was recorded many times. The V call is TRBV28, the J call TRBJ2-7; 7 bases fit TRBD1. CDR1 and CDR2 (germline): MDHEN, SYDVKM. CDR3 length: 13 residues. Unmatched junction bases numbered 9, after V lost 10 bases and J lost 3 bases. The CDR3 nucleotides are TGTGCCACTACACGACAGGGCATCTACGAGCAGTACTTC. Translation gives CATTRQGIYEQYF.

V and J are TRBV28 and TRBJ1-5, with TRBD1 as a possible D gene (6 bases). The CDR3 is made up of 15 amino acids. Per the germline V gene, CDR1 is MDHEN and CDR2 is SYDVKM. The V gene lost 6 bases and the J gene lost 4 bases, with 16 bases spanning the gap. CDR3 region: CASRTYRGQNQPQHF. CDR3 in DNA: TGTGCCAGCAGGACATATAGAGGACAGAATCAGCCCCAGCATTTT.

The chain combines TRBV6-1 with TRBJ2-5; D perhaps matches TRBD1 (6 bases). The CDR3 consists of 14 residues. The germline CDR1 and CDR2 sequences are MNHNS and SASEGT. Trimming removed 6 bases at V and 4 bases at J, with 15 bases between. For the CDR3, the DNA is TGTGCCAGCAGGCCTTATTCAGGGGCAGAGACCCAGTACTTC. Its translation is CASRPYSGAETQYF.

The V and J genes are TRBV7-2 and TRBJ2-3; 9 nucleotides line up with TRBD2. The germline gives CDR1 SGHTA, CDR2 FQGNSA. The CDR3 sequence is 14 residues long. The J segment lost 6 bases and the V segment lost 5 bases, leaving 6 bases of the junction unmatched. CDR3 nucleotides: TGTGCCAGCAGCCCGGGACTAGCATACGATACGCAGTATTTT. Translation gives CASSPGLAYDTQYF. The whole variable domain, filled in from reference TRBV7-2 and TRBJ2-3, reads GAGVSQSPSNKVTEKGKDVELRCDPISGHTALYWYRQSLGQGLEFLIYFQGNSAPDKSGLPSDRFSAERTGGSVSTLTIQRTQQEDSAVYLCASSPGLAYDTQYFGPGTRLTVL.

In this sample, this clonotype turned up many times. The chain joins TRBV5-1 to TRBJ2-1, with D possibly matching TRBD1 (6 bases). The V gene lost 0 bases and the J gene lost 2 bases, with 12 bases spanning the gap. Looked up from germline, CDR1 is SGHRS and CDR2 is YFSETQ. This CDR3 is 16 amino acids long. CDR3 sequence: CASSLEAGDPYNEQFF. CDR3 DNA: TGCGCCAGCAGCTTGGAAGCAGGGGACCCCTACAATGAGCAGTTCTTC. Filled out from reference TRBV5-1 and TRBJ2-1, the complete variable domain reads KAGVTQTPRYLIKTRGQQVTLSCSPISGHRSVSWYQQTPGQGLQFLFEYFSETQRNKGNFPGRFSGRQFSNSRSEMNVSTLELGDSALYLCASSLEAGDPYNEQFFGPGTRLTVL.

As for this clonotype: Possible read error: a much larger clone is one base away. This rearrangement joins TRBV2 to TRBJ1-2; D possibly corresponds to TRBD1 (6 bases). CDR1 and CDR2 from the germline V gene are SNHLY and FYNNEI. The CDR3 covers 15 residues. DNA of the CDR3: TGTGCCAGCAGCGGAGGGGGGGCGGGATACTATGGCCACACCTTC. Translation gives CASSGGGAGYYGHTF.

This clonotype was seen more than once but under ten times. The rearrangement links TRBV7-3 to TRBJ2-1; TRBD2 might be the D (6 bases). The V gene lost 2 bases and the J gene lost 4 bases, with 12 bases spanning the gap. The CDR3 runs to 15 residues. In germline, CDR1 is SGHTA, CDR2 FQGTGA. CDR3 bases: TGTGCCAGCAGCTTAGGGCGGAGGGAATACAATGAGCAGTTCTTC. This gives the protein CASSLGRREYNEQFF.

The CDR3, as DNA: TGTGCCAGCATCCTCCGGGACAGGGGGCATAATGAGCAGTTCTTC. It encodes CASILRDRGHNEQFF. The J gene is TRBJ2-1, the V gene TRBV6-1, with 12 positions matching TRBD1. CDR1 and CDR2 (germline): MNHNS, SASEGT. The CDR3 contains 15 residues. Trimming at V came to 7 bases and at J to 7 bases, leaving 8 bases not matched to a gene.

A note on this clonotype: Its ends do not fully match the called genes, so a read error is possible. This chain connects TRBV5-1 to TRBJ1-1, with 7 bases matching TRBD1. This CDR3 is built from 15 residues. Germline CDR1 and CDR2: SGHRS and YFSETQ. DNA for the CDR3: TGCACCAGCAGCTTGGCCGCTCAGGGGGGCACTGAAGCTTTCTTT. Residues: CTSSLAAQGGTEAFF.

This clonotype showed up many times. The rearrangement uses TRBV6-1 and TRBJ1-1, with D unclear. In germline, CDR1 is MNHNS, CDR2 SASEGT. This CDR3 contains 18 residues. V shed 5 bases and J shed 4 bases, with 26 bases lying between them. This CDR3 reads CASSSSFRDRTVGTEAFF. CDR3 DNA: TGTGCCAGCAGTTCCTCCTTTCGTGATCGGACTGTGGGCACTGAAGCTTTCTTT.

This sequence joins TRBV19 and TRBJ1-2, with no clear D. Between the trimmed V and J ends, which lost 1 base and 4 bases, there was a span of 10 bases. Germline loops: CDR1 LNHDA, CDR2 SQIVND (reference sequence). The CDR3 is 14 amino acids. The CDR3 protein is CASSIGTAGYGYTF. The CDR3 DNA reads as TGTGCCAGTAGTATAGGTACAGCCGGCTATGGCTACACCTTC. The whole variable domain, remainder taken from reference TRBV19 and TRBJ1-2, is DGGITQSPKYLFRKEGQNVTLSCEQNLNHDAMYWYRQDPGQGLRLIYYSQIVNDFQKGDIAEGYSVSREKKESFPLTVTSAQKNPTAFYLCASSIGTAGYGYTFGSGTRLTVV.

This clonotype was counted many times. Here the CDR3 reads CASSLRKGTDTQYF. As DNA, the CDR3 is TGCGCCAGCAGCTTGCGGAAGGGCACAGATACGCAGTATTTT. This chain uses TRBV5-1 with TRBJ2-3; D is undetermined. This CDR3 has 14 amino acids. The germline V and J ends were trimmed by 1 base and 1 base, with 7 bases remaining between them. Germline CDR1 SGHRS, CDR2 YFSETQ.

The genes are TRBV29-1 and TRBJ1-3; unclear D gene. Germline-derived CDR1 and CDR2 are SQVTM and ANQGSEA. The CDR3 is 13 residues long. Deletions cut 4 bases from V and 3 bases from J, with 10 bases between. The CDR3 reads CSVGFGFGNTIYF. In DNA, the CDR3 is TGCAGCGTTGGGTTCGGGTTTGGAAACACCATATATTTT.